This T cell receptor beta chain was sequenced for a study of type 1 regulatory T cells. TCRdb itself ran the reads through MiXCR, one entry per CDR3 protein. Of fewer than 25,000 distinct CDR3 sequences listed, 72% are singletons. Germline V gene data show CDR1 as SGHRS and CDR2 as YFSETQ. There are 13 residues in the CDR3. V lost 1 base, J lost 9 bases, and 11 bases lay in between. This clonotype was seen only once. The antigen is not known. The CDR3 carries no conserved terminal phenylalanine or tryptophan, so it likely arises from a read error. The genes are TRBV5-1 and TRBJ2-1; TRBD2 might be the D (7 bases). This receptor was identified in a human donor in good health. Sequencing was performed on cultured T cells, either the whole culture or a sorted T cell fraction (not recorded which). Subset of the sample: Tr1-enriched cell product generated in vitro against host alloantigens. The CDR3 nucleotides read TGCGCCAGCAGCTTGAGGGGGGGCATTGAGCAGTTCGTC. This codes for CASSLRGGIEQFV.